These 10 T cell receptor beta chains came from one sample sequenced in a study of T cell repertoires in cytomegalovirus infection. TCRdb re-analysed the reads in MiXCR, keeping a single row per CDR3 protein. The table records around 270,000 distinct CDR3 sequences, approximately 9.2% of them present only once. Material for sequencing was PBMCs. The receptors were gathered from a human donor in good health (CMV status not recorded). Some clones in this sample may be carry-over from other donors' samples.

In its sample, this clonotype was seen a few times. V is TRBV4-3 and J is TRBJ2-1, with a tentative D call TRBD2 (7 bases). Germline CDR1 and CDR2: LGHNA and YSLEER. The V and J ends lost 0 bases and 13 bases respectively, with 13 bases between them. The CDR3 runs to 13 residues. CDR3 amino acids: CASSQDEGGVQFF. DNA of the CDR3: TGCGCCAGCAGCCAAGATGAAGGGGGGGTCCAGTTCTTC.

There are many counts of this clonotype. The genes are TRBV7-2 and TRBJ1-1; D not resolved. Looked up from germline, CDR1 is SGHTA and CDR2 is FQGNSA. CDR3 length equals 13 residues. V lost 3 bases, J lost 6 bases, and 11 bases lay in between. The CDR3 DNA follows: TGTGCCAGCAGCTTCGACTGGCAGGCTGAAGCTTTCTTT. It codes for CASSFDWQAEAFF.

In regard to this clonotype: One base away lies a much larger clone, so this may be a sequencing read error. The rearrangement joins TRBV15 to TRBJ1-1; D is unresolved. The germline V and J ends were trimmed by 5 bases and 1 base, with 5 bases remaining between them. CDR3 size: 12 residues. CDR1 is LNHNV, CDR2 YYDKDF, per germline (reference sequence). CDR3 bases: TGTGCCACCAGCCTCCGGAACACTGAAGCTTTCTTT. Its protein product is CATSLRNTEAFF.

The chain has TRBV11-2 and TRBJ1-4; 7 bases fit TRBD1. V gave up 5 bases and J gave up 0 bases; unmatched junction bases: 3. Germline CDR1 reads SGHAT; CDR2 reads FQNNGV. This CDR3 contains 15 residues. DNA for the CDR3: TGTGCCAGCAGCGCCCAGGGGGCAACTAATGAAAAACTGTTTTTT. This encodes CASSAQGATNEKLFF.

A few counts support this clonotype. This sequence joins TRBV4-3 and TRBJ2-3, with TRBD2 matching over 11 bases. Unmatched junction bases numbered 16, after V lost 5 bases and J lost 6 bases. The CDR3 extends over 18 amino acids. Germline V lookup: CDR1 LGHNA, CDR2 YSLEER. CDR3 bases: TGCGCCAGCAGCGCTGTGACCAGACTAGCGGGAAATCAGGATACGCAGTATTTT. This encodes CASSAVTRLAGNQDTQYF.

This clonotype was observed a handful of times. V is TRBV5-1 and J is TRBJ2-1, with 14 bases fitting TRBD2. The trim removed 6 bases at V and 6 bases at J, leaving 11 bases unmatched. There are 17 residues in the CDR3. CDR1 and CDR2 (germline): SGHRS, YFSETQ. In DNA, the CDR3 is TGCGCCAGCACCCGTGGCCCCGGACTAGCGGGGGGCAATGAGCAGTTCTTC. Its translation is CASTRGPGLAGGNEQFF.

There are a few counts of this clonotype. This sequence joins TRBV5-1 and TRBJ2-1; 9 bases align to TRBD2. The CDR3 has 14 amino acids. CDR1 and CDR2 (germline): SGHRS, YFSETQ. Losses at the gene ends were 1 base for V and 8 bases for J; bases not matched to a gene: 4. CDR3 DNA: TGCGCCAGCAGCTTGACTAGCGGGCCCTATGAGCAGTTCTTC. Residues: CASSLTSGPYEQFF.

This clonotype was found a few times. The junction does not match germline at one end; this may be a read error. V gene TRBV7-7 combines with J gene TRBJ2-3; D not certain. CDR1 and CDR2 (germline): SSHAT, FNYEAQ (reference sequence). The CDR3 sequence is 12 residues long. The CDR3 DNA follows: TGTGCTAGCAGCTCGAGGCCAGATACGCAGTATTTT. It yields the protein CASSSRPDTQYF.

In nucleotides, the CDR3 is TGTGCCAGCAGCCCCGACGGGTCTCAGCCCCAGCATTTT. The encoded protein is CASSPDGSQPQHF. This sequence joins TRBV7-3 and TRBJ1-5; D is unclear. CDR1 is SGHTA and CDR2 is FQGTGA in the germline V gene. The length of the CDR3 is 13 residues. The germline V and J ends were trimmed by 5 bases and 6 bases, with 11 bases remaining between them. Filled out from reference TRBV7-3 and TRBJ1-5, the complete variable domain reads GAGVSQTPSNKVTEKGKYVELRCDPISGHTALYWYRQSLGQGPEFLIYFQGTGAADDSGLPNDRFFAVRPEGSVSTLKIQRTERGDSAVYLCASSPDGSQPQHFGDGTRLSIL.

This clonotype was counted ten times or more. This chain uses TRBV28 with TRBJ1-2; no clear D. The CDR3 sequence is 11 residues long. Germline-derived CDR1 and CDR2 are MDHEN and SYDVKM. Trimming stripped 4 bases from V and 7 bases from J, with 7 bases between. The CDR3 DNA reads as TGTGCCAGCAGTTACGCGCTTGGCTACACCTTC. Translation gives CASSYALGYTF.